Listed below are T cell receptor beta chains from one sample, sequenced in a study of neoadjuvant anti-PD-1 for oral cavity cancer. Data came from immunoSEQ multiplex PCR; TCRdb stores just in-frame clones and leaves some out. The sample has over 65,000 clones, roughly nine tenths seen once. The source was PBMCs, collected after nivolumab (anti-PD-1) treatment. The source is a person between 40 and 85 years old with oral cavity squamous cell carcinoma. CDR3s include the opening cysteine and the closing phenylalanine or tryptophan. The D gene is left open where the match is weak. Only some rows state a clone size, as once, few, many or a class for expanded clones.

>TRBJ2-1|NA|once|TRBV6-6
CASSGLGWASYNEQFF
TGTGCCAGCAGTGGCTTGGGATGGGCGTCCTACAATGAGCAGTTCTTC
>TRBJ1-2|TRBD1|NA|TRBV4-1
CASSQDETGGTGYGYTF
TGCGCCAGCAGCCAAGATGAGACAGGGGGGACTGGCTATGGCTACACCTTC
>TRBJ1-5|NA|NA|TRBV28
CASSLGQASNQPQHF
TGTGCCAGCAGTTTAGGGCAGGCAAGTAATCAGCCCCAGCATTTT
>TRBJ2-3|TRBD2|NA|TRBV7-9
CASSQGGWADTQYF
TGTGCCAGCAGCCAGGGAGGGTGGGCAGATACGCAGTATTTT
>TRBJ2-1|TRBD2|NA|TRBV7-9
CASSSSAAGGLGEQFF
TGTGCCAGCAGCTCCTCTGCAGCGGGAGGGCTCGGTGAGCAGTTCTTC
>TRBJ2-1|TRBD2|NA|TRBV11-2
CASRTIRPGLAGRYNEQFF
TGTGCCAGCAGAACAATTCGACCGGGACTAGCGGGCCGTTACAATGAGCAGTTCTTC
>TRBJ1-6|TRBD1|once|TRBV7-9
CASSLALGWGTDRNSPLHF
TGTGCCAGCAGCTTAGCTCTGGGCTGGGGGACAGACCGTAATTCACCCCTCCACTTT
>TRBJ1-2|NA|NA|TRBV4-1
CASSQEGGNFLDYTF
TGCGCCAGCAGCCAAGAAGGGGGAAATTTTCTCGACTACACCTTC
>TRBJ2-1|NA|NA|TRBV6-5
CASSYSYSGGMVEQFF
TGTGCCAGCAGTTACTCGTATTCGGGGGGCATGGTTGAGCAGTTCTTC
>TRBJ1-2|NA|NA|TRBV6-4
CASSDGGYGYTF
TGTGCCAGCAGTGACGGCGGATATGGCTACACCTTC
>TRBJ1-5|NA|NA|TRBV6-5
CASSPRQVSQPQHF
TGTGCCAGCAGTCCCCGACAGGTCAGTCAGCCCCAGCATTTT
>TRBJ1-2|TRBD1|few|TRBV5-1
CASSPSGTGFGYTF
TGCGCCAGCTCCCCTTCCGGGACAGGGTTTGGCTACACCTTC
>TRBJ2-1|NA|NA|TRBV5-1
CASSFTTMGVNEQFF
TGCGCCAGCAGCTTTACTACCATGGGGGTCAATGAGCAGTTCTTC
>TRBJ2-5|NA|NA|TRBV6-1
CASSEALETQYF
TGTGCCAGCAGTGAAGCGCTGGAGACCCAGTACTTC
>TRBJ1-5|NA|few|TRBV7-9
CASSLAGGGNQPQHF
TGTGCCAGCAGCCTAGCGGGGGGGGGCAATCAGCCCCAGCATTTT
>TRBJ2-5|NA|NA|TRBV30
CAWSVLGGGTQYF
TGTGCCTGGAGTGTACTAGGAGGGGGGACCCAGTACTTC
>TRBJ1-5|NA|NA|TRBV28
CASSRMNQPQHF
TGTGCCAGCAGCCGTATGAATCAGCCCCAGCATTTT
>TRBJ2-1|NA|NA|TRBV9
CASSGTTQGRSYNEQFF
TGTGCCAGCAGCGGAACAACGCAGGGTAGATCCTACAATGAGCAGTTCTTC
>TRBJ1-5|TRBD1|NA|TRBV9
CASSYTGGNQPQHF
TGTGCCAGCAGCTATACAGGGGGCAATCAGCCCCAGCATTTT
>TRBJ2-7|NA|NA|TRBV10-2
CASQLLRAGEQYF
TGCGCCAGCCAACTGTTGAGGGCCGGGGAGCAGTACTTC
>TRBJ1-4|NA|NA|TRBV9
CASSTSGRHNEKLFF
TGTGCCAGCAGCACGTCGGGACGCCATAATGAAAAACTGTTTTTT
>TRBJ2-7|NA|NA|TRBV28
CASSFELDYEQYF
TGTGCCAGCAGTTTCGAACTAGACTACGAGCAGTACTTC
>TRBJ2-7|NA|NA|TRBV9
CASSVAASRNYEQYF
TGTGCCAGCAGCGTAGCTGCTAGCAGGAACTACGAGCAGTACTTC
>TRBJ2-6|NA|NA|TRBV7-3
CASSLTGSGANVLTF
TGTGCCAGCAGCTTAACGGGCTCTGGGGCCAACGTCCTGACTTTC
>TRBJ2-1|TRBD2|NA|TRBV10-3
CAISDPGLAGSYNEQFF
TGTGCCATCAGTGACCCTGGACTAGCAGGCTCCTACAATGAGCAGTTCTTC
>TRBJ2-3|NA|NA|TRBV5-1
CASSLSQGFDTQYF
TGCGCCAGCAGCTTGTCTCAGGGGTTCGATACGCAGTATTTT
>TRBJ2-5|NA|NA|TRBV7-9
CASSLVGTQETQYF
TGTGCCAGCAGCTTAGTCGGCACGCAAGAGACCCAGTACTTC
>TRBJ2-1|TRBD2|NA|TRBV29-1
CSVEGVLAGHNEQFF
TGCAGCGTTGAAGGGGTACTAGCGGGGCATAATGAGCAGTTCTTC
>TRBJ2-1|NA|NA|TRBV5-6
CASSLASGLEQFF
TGTGCCAGCAGCTTGGCTTCGGGACTTGAGCAGTTCTTC
>TRBJ2-7|NA|NA|TRBV10-1
CASSAPGEQYF
TGCGCCAGCAGTGCCCCGGGAGAGCAGTACTTC
>TRBJ2-1|TRBD2|NA|TRBV9
CASSVAASGHSYNEQFF
TGTGCCAGCAGCGTAGCGGCTAGCGGGCACTCCTACAATGAGCAGTTCTTC
>TRBJ2-5|TRBD2|once|TRBV9
CASSVDPAGGTETQYF
TGTGCCAGCAGCGTAGATCCCGCGGGGGGCACTGAGACCCAGTACTTC
>TRBJ2-2|NA|NA|TRBV5-4
CASSLPPAGELFF
TGTGCCAGCAGCTTACCCCCTGCCGGGGAGCTGTTTTTT
>TRBJ2-2|NA|few|TRBV18
CASSPVIDGNTGELFF
TGTGCCAGCTCACCAGTTATCGACGGGAACACCGGGGAGCTGTTTTTT
>TRBJ1-1|NA|NA|TRBV7-9
CASSLGQNTEAFF
TGTGCCAGCAGCCTAGGACAGAACACTGAAGCTTTCTTT
>TRBJ2-5|NA|NA|TRBV15
CATGRDNNQETQYF
TGTGCCACCGGGAGGGACAACAACCAAGAGACCCAGTACTTC
>TRBJ1-6|TRBD1|NA|TRBV19
CATKDRAGSPLHF
TGTGCCACAAAGGACAGGGCAGGTTCACCCCTCCACTTT
>TRBJ1-5|NA|NA|TRBV7-8
CASSPAGLGQPQHF
TGTGCCAGCAGCCCGGCTGGGCTCGGTCAGCCCCAGCATTTT
>TRBJ1-3|NA|few|TRBV11-2
CASSSQTRGNTIYF
TGTGCCAGCAGCTCGCAAACCCGTGGAAACACCATATATTTT
>TRBJ2-7|TRBD2|NA|TRBV6-5
CASGELAGDYEQYF
TGTGCCAGCGGTGAACTAGCGGGAGACTACGAGCAGTACTTC
>TRBJ1-1|TRBD1|NA|TRBV2
CASRPGQKNTEAFF
TGTGCCAGCAGGCCGGGACAGAAGAACACTGAAGCTTTCTTT
>TRBJ2-3|TRBD1|once|TRBV27
CASSWGQGRSDTQYF
TGTGCCAGCAGTTGGGGACAGGGAAGATCGGATACGCAGTATTTT
>TRBJ2-3|NA|NA|TRBV2
CASSPSPGLPLLRTDTQYF
TGTGCCAGCAGTCCGTCACCGGGACTGCCTCTTCTCCGCACAGATACGCAGTATTTT
>TRBJ1-3|NA|NA|TRBV7-2
CASSFRVTPAGDTIYF
TGTGCCAGCAGCTTCCGAGTGACACCGGCAGGAGACACCATATATTTT
>TRBJ2-6|NA|NA|TRBV27
CASSFLRVASGANVLTF
TGTGCCAGCAGTTTCCTCAGGGTGGCTTCTGGGGCCAACGTCCTGACTTTC
>TRBJ2-7|TRBD2|NA|TRBV10-3
CAISDISGRGGYEQYF
TGTGCCATCAGTGATATTAGCGGGCGCGGCGGCTACGAGCAGTACTTC
>TRBJ2-2|TRBD2|once|TRBV7-9
CASSPGLAFAGELFF
TGTGCCAGCAGCCCCGGACTAGCTTTTGCCGGGGAGCTGTTTTTT
>TRBJ2-3|TRBD2|NA|TRBV29-1
CSVKPGTTNTDTQYF
TGCAGCGTCAAACCCGGGACTACCAACACAGATACGCAGTATTTT
>TRBJ1-1|NA|NA|TRBV10-3
CAISDGQTRNTEAFF
TGTGCCATCAGTGACGGACAGACCCGGAACACTGAAGCTTTCTTT
>TRBJ2-1|NA|NA|TRBV6-6
CASSYEIVYNEQFF
TGTGCCAGCAGTTACGAGATAGTCTACAATGAGCAGTTCTTC
>TRBJ2-3|NA|NA|TRBV27
CASSLSPGSGDTQYF
TGTGCCAGCAGTTTATCGCCAGGGTCGGGAGATACGCAGTATTTT
>TRBJ2-7|NA|NA|TRBV27
CASSPARFGILYSYEQYF
TGTGCCAGCAGTCCAGCACGTTTCGGGATCTTATACTCCTACGAGCAGTACTTC
>TRBJ2-1|TRBD2|NA|TRBV7-6
CASSSRGSGRAWGEQFF
TGTGCCAGCAGCTCACGAGGTAGCGGGAGGGCCTGGGGTGAGCAGTTCTTC
>TRBJ1-5|NA|NA|TRBV19
CASSPGGGSNQPQHF
TGTGCCAGTAGTCCCGGGGGGGGAAGCAATCAGCCCCAGCATTTT
>TRBJ2-5|NA|NA|TRBV6-1
CASTRGSWEQYF
TGTGCCAGCACTCGGGGATCCTGGGAGCAGTACTTC
>TRBJ2-2|TRBD2|once|TRBV5-1
CASSLMTSGSMNTGELFF
TGCGCCAGCAGCTTGATGACTAGCGGGAGTATGAACACCGGGGAGCTGTTTTTT